This T cell receptor (beta chain) was sequenced for a study of blood T cells in healthy people across ages. Study-level background: There was about one barcoded beta molecule captured by template switching per two T cells. Study-wide results and limits: Any conclusive comparison of naive versus antigen-experienced cells was prevented by using unsorted PBMCs.

A remark on this clonotype: The target antigen is unknown.

Germline lookup yields CDR1 DFQATT and CDR2 SNEGSKA (reference sequence). The V end was cut by 4 bases, the J end by 5 bases, with 15 bases between. The CDR3 length is 14 residues. A sample-barcoded 5' primer and a J-beta primer mix were used in a second PCR of roughly 7 to 11 cycles. There were at least 2.5 million CDR3-containing paired-end reads obtained from each sample. TCRdb ran MiXCR on the 5' RACE reads and lists one entry per CDR3 protein. The sample yields some 1.4 million distinct CDR3 sequences, 42% seen once. The V and J genes are TRBV20-1 and TRBJ2-1; tentative D call: TRBD2 (6 bases). Sequenced material: blood. This receptor was obtained from a young woman in good health. This chain's CDR3 is CSAIPGLGNNEQFF. The CDR3 DNA is TGCAGTGCTATACCGGGACTGGGGAACAATGAGCAGTTCTTC.